This entry features one T cell receptor (beta chain) sequence. Its matching antigen is unknown. The CDR3 is 15 amino acids. J gave up 10 bases and V 3 bases, and 10 bases lay outside the gene matches. Germline V CDR1 and CDR2: SNHLY, FYNNEI. The data originate from a study of T-cell memory formation after mild COVID-19. General observations from the study: Clones contracting across day 15 to 85 had a balanced CD4/CD8 profile; later expanding clones leaned CD4+. Unconfirmed was the SARS-CoV-2 specificity of second-wave clones that peaked on day 37.

TCRdb re-called the 5' RACE reads with MiXCR, one entry per CDR3 protein. This repertoire shows some 490,000 distinct CDR3 sequences, 15% to 20% found once; its top ten account for over 9%. The V and J genes are TRBV2 and TRBJ2-1; TRBD1 matches 9 bases. This clonotype was obtained from an adult woman who had mild COVID-19 (a few samples of this study predate the infection). Cell type and time point are not known. Sequenced: PBMCs or a T cell subset sorted from them (not recorded which). The CDR3 bases are TGTGCCAGCAGTGATTGGACAGGGGCCGGGTCAGAGCAGTTCTTC. Its translation: CASSDWTGAGSEQFF.